The clone carrying this TCR beta chain has only one observation. The antigen is unknown. Data came from immunoSEQ multiplex PCR; TCRdb stores just in-frame clones and leaves some out. The sample comprises approximately 9,900 clones, around 70% of which are singletons, and around 20% rests with the top ten. This record comes from a study of CD4+ T cells in melanoma. Findings and caveats of the study: Diverse differentiation states were reported for melanoma neoantigen-specific CD4+ T cells. A reported correlation linked neoantigen-specific CD4+ T cells to CD8+, macrophage and B cell function.

The TCR originated in a human donor with melanoma. Sequences were obtained from peripheral blood.

CDR3 sequence (DNA): TGTGCCAGTACCTTAGACGGGACAGGGGCCAGGAATGAGCAGTTCTTC. Translated, it gives CASTLDGTGARNEQFF. The chain is built from TRBV19 and TRBJ2-1; 10 bases agree with TRBD1. Trimming took 7 bases from V and 7 from J; bases not matched to a gene: 13. The germline V gene has CDR1 LNHDA and CDR2 SQIVND (reference sequence). The CDR3 is 16 amino acids.